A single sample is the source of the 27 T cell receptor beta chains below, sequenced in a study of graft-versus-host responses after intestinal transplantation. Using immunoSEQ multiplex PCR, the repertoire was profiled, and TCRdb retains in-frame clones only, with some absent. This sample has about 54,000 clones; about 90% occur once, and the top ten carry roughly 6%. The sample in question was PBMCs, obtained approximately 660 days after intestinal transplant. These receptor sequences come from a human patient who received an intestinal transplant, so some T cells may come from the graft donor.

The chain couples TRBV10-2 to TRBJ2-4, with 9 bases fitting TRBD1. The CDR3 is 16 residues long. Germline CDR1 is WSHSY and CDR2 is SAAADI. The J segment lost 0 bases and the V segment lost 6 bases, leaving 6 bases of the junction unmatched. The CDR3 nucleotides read TGCGCCAGCAGGGTACAGGGGGCGGGAGCCAAAAACATTCAGTACTTC. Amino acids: CASRVQGAGAKNIQYF.

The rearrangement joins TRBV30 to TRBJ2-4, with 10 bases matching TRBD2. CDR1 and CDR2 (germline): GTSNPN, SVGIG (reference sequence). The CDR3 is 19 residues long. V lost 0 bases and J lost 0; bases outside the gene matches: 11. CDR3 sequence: CAWSVLWTSGPRAKNIQYF. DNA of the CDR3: TGTGCCTGGAGTGTACTCTGGACTAGCGGTCCCAGAGCCAAAAACATTCAGTACTTC.

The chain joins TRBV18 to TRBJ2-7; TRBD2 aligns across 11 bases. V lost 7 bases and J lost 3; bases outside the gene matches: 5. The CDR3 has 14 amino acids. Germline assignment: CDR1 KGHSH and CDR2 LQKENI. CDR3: CASWAGTSGYEQYF. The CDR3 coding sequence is TGTGCCAGCTGGGCCGGGACTAGCGGCTACGAGCAGTACTTC.

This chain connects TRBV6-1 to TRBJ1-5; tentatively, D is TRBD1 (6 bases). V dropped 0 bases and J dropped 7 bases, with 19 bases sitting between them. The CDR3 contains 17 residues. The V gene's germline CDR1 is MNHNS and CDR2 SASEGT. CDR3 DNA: TGTGCCAGCAGTGAAGCCGCCGGGGGCCCCACGGGGCAGCCCCAGCATTTT. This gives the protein CASSEAAGGPTGQPQHF.

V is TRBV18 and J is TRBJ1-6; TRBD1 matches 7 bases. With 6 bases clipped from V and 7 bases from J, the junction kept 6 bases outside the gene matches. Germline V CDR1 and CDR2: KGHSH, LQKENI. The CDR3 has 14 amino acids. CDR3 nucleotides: TGTGCCAGCTCGTCCCGGGACAGAAATTCACCCCTCCACTTT. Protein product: CASSSRDRNSPLHF.

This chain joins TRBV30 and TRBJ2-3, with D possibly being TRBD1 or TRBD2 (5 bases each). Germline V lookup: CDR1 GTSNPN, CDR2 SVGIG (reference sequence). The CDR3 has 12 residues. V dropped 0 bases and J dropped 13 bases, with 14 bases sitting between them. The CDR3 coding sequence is TGTGCCTGGAGTGTAGGGACCCCTTACGAGTATTTT. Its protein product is CAWSVGTPYEYF.

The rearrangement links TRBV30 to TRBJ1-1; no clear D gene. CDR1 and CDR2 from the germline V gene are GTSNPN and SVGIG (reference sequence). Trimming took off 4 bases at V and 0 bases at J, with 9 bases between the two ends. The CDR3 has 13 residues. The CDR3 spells CAWKDRMNTEAFF. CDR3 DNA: TGTGCCTGGAAAGATAGGATGAACACTGAAGCTTTCTTT.

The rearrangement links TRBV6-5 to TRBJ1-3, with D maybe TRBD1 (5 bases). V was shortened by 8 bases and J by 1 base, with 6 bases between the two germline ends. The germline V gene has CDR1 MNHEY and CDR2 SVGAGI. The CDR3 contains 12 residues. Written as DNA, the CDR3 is TGTGCCAGCGGGGGATCTGGAAACACCATATATTTT. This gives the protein CASGGSGNTIYF.

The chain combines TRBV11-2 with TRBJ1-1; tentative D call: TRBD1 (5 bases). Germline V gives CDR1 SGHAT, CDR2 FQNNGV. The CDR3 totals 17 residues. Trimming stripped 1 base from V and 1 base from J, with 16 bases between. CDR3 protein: CASSLGGWGRENTEAFF. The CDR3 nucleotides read TGTGCCAGCAGCTTAGGGGGTTGGGGCAGGGAGAACACTGAAGCTTTCTTT.

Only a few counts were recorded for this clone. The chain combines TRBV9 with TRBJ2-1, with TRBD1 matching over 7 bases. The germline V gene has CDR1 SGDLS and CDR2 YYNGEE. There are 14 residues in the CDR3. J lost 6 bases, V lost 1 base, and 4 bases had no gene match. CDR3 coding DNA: TGTGCCAGCAGCGTAACTTCAGGGGGCAATGAGCAGTTCTTC. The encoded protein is CASSVTSGGNEQFF.

This CDR3 is CASSLGEGPNTIYF. The CDR3 nucleotides are TGTGCCAGCAGCTTAGGGGAGGGCCCAAACACCATATATTTT. The chain has TRBV7-9 and TRBJ1-3, with no clear D. Between the trimmed V and J ends, which lost 1 base and 6 bases, there was a span of 10 bases. This CDR3 spans 14 amino acids. Germline loops: CDR1 SEHNR, CDR2 FQNEAQ (reference sequence). Full variable domain (missing parts from reference TRBV7-9 and TRBJ1-3): DTGVSQNPRHKITKRGQNVTFRCDPISEHNRLYWYRQTLGQGPEFLTYFQNEAQLEKSRLLSDRFSAERPKGSFSTLEIQRTEQGDSAMYLCASSLGEGPNTIYFGEGSWLTVV.

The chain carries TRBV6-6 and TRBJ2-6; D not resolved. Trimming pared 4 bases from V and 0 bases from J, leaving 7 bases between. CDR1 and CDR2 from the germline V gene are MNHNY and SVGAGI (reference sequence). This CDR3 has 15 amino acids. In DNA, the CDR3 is TGTGCCAGCAGTTTAGGGCTCTCTGGGGCCAACGTCCTGACTTTC. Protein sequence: CASSLGLSGANVLTF.

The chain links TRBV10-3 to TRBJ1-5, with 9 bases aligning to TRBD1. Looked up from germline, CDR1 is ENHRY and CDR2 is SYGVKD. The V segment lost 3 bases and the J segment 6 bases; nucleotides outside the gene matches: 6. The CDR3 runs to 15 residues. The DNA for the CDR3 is TGTGCCATCAGTGACCCCAGACAGGGGGGTCAGCCCCAGCATTTT. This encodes CAISDPRQGGQPQHF.

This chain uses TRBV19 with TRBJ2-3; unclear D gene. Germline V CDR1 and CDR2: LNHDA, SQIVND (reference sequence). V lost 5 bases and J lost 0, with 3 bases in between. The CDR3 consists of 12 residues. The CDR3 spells CASSLSTDTQYF. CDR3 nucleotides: TGTGCCAGTAGTCTTAGCACAGATACGCAGTATTTT.

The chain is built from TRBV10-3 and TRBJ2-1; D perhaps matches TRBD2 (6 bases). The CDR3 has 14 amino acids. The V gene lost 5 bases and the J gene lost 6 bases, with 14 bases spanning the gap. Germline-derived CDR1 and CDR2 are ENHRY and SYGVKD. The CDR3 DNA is TGTGCCATCAGTAAGTGGGAGCGGGCCAATGAGCAGTTCTTC. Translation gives CAISKWERANEQFF.

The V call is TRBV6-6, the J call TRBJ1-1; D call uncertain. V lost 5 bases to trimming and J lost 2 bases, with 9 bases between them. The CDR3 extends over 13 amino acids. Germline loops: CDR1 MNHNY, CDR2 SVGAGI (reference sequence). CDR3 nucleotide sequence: TGTGCCAGCAGTCTTTACGTAAACACTGAAGCTTTCTTT. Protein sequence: CASSLYVNTEAFF.

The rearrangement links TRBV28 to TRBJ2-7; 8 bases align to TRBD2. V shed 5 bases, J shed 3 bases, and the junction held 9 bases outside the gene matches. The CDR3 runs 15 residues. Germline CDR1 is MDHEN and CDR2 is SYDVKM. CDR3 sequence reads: CASSPESGGDYEQYF. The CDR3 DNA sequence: TGTGCCAGCAGTCCAGAGAGCGGGGGTGACTACGAGCAGTACTTC.

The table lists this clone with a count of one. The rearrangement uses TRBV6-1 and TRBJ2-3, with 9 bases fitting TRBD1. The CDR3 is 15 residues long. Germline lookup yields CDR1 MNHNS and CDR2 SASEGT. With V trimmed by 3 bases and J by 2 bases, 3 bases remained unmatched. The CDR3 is CASSDGQGLTDTQYF. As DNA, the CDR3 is TGTGCCAGCAGTGATGGACAGGGGCTCACAGATACGCAGTATTTT.

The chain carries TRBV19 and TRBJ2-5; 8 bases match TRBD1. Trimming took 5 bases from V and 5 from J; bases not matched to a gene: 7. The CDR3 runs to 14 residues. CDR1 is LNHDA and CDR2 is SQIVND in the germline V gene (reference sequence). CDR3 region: CASSPWTGMETQYF. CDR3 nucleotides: TGTGCCAGTAGTCCTTGGACAGGGATGGAGACCCAGTACTTC.

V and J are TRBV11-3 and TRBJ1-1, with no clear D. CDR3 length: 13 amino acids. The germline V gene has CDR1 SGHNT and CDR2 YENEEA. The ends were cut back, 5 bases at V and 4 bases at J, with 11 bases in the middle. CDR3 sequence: CASSLTVATEAFF. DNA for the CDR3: TGTGCCAGCAGCCTTACGGTGGCCACTGAAGCTTTCTTT.

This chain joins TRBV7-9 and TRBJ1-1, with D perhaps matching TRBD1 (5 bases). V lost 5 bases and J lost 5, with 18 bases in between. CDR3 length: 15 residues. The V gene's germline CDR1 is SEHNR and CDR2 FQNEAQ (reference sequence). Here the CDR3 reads CASSQDKGSWTEAFF. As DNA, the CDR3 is TGTGCCAGCAGCCAAGATAAGGGGTCTTGGACTGAAGCTTTCTTT.

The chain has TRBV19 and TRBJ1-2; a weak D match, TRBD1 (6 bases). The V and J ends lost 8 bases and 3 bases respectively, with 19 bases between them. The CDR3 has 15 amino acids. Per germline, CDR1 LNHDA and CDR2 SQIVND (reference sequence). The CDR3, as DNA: TGTGCCAGTCGGTCCGGGGGCGATAATGACTATGGCTACACCTTC. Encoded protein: CASRSGGDNDYGYTF.

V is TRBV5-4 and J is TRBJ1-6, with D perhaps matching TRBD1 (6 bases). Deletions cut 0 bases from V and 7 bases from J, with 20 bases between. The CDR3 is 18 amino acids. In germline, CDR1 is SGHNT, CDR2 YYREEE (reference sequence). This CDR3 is CASSLVGGGTIRNSPLHF. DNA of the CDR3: TGTGCCAGCAGCTTGGTGGGAGGGGGGACCATCCGCAATTCACCCCTCCACTTT.

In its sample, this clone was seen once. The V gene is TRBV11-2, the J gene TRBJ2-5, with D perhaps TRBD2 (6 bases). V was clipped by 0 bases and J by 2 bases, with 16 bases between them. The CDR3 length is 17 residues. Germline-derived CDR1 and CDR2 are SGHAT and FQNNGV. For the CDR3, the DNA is TGTGCCAGCAGCTTAGATCGGGCTAGGAGGGCTCAAGAGACCCAGTACTTC. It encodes CASSLDRARRAQETQYF.

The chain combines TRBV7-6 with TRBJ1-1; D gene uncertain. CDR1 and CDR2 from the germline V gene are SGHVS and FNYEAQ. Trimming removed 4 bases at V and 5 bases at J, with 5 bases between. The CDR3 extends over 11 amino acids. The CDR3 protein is CASSSGTEAFF. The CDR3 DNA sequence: TGTGCCAGCAGCTCGGGAACTGAAGCTTTCTTT.

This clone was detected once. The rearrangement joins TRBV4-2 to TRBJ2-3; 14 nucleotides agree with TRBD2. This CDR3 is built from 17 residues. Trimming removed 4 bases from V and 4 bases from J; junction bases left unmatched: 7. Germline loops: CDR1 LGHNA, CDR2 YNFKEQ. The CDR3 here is CASSPLTSGGEADTQYF. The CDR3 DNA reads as TGTGCCAGCAGCCCACTGACTAGCGGGGGGGAAGCAGATACGCAGTATTTT.

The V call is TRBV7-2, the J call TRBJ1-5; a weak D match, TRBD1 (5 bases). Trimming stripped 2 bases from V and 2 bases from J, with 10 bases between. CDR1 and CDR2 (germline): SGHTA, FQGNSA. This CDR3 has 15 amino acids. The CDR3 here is CASSLRGSGNQPQHF. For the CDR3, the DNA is TGTGCCAGCAGCTTACGGGGGTCGGGCAATCAGCCCCAGCATTTT.